This T cell receptor beta chain was sequenced in a study of CD8 T cells in Susac syndrome. As to this clonotype: Its antigen is currently unknown.

The authors reverse transcribed roughly 0.5 to 1 ug RNA with random hexamers. Amplification of TCR beta CDR3 spanned 54 Vbeta and 13 Jbeta via immunoSEQ multiplex PCR. MiXCR, run by TCRdb on the immunoSEQ multiplex PCR reads, gives a single entry per CDR3 protein. The repertoire includes some 96,000 distinct CDR3 sequences, 95% of them detected once, and around 0.3% sits in the top ten. V dropped 3 bases and J dropped 7 bases, with 4 bases sitting between them. The CDR3 consists of 10 residues. Germline lookup yields CDR1 DFQATT and CDR2 SNEGSKA (reference sequence). Study-level results: The study identified approximately seventeen and five Susac-specific public clones in total CD8+ and CD8+ TEMRA repertoires.

This sequence was found in a human donor with Susac syndrome. V and J are TRBV20-1 and TRBJ2-1; D not resolved. The sequencing sample was made of CD8+ T cells from PBMCs. The chain's CDR3 is CSARVNEQFF. The CDR3 DNA reads TGCAGTGCTAGGGTGAATGAGCAGTTCTTC.